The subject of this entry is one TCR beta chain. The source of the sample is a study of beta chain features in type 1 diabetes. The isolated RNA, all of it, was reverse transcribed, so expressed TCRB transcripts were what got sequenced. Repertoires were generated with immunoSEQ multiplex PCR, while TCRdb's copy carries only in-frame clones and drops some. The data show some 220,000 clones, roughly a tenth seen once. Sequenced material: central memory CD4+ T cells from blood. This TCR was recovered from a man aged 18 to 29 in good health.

The CDR3 nucleotides read TGCAGCGTTGGGCAGGGGGCGTTGGACACTGAAGCTTTCTTT. Protein product: CSVGQGALDTEAFF. The chain couples TRBV29-1 to TRBJ1-1, with 8 bases matching TRBD1. CDR1 and CDR2 (germline): SQVTM, ANQGSEA. This CDR3 has 14 residues. V dropped 4 bases and J dropped 3; count of bases not matched to a gene: 7.